The 11 T cell receptor beta chains below all came from one sample that was sequenced in a study of blood T cell repertoires in COVID-19. Measured with immunoSEQ multiplex PCR; TCRdb has only the in-frame clones, and not every one. The top ten clones hold under 5.5% of a sample with 130,000 to 150,000 clones, around four fifths of them seen once. Sequenced material: peripheral blood. Source of these receptors: a human donor in a cohort sampled during active COVID-19.

The V call is TRBV2, the J call TRBJ1-5, with 8 bases identical to TRBD1. Looked up from germline, CDR1 is SNHLY and CDR2 is FYNNEI. The CDR3 is 15 amino acids. The J segment lost 3 bases and the V segment lost 6 bases, leaving 7 bases of the junction unmatched. DNA for the CDR3: TGTGCCAGCAGACTCGGGACAGGACCCAATCAGCCCCAGCATTTT. Translation gives CASRLGTGPNQPQHF.

The V and J genes are TRBV2 and TRBJ1-2; no clear D gene. The ends were cut back, 3 bases at V and 2 bases at J, with 7 bases in the middle. This CDR3 is 13 amino acids long. Germline V gene sequence: CDR1 SNHLY, CDR2 FYNNEI. CDR3 nucleotide sequence: TGTGCCAGCAGTGAGACGGGGAACTATGGCTACACCTTC. This codes for CASSETGNYGYTF.

The V call is TRBV18, the J call TRBJ1-1; D is possibly TRBD1 (5 bases). V was cut by 6 bases and J by 5 bases, with 13 bases left in between. From germline, CDR1 is KGHSH and CDR2 LQKENI. The CDR3 has 13 amino acids. CDR3 DNA: TGTGCCAGCTCCCAGTCGGACACGACTGAAGCTTTCTTT. Encoded protein: CASSQSDTTEAFF.

This chain uses TRBV19 with TRBJ1-1; tentatively, D is TRBD1 (6 bases). The CDR3 is made up of 14 amino acids. CDR1 is LNHDA and CDR2 is SQIVND in the germline V gene (reference sequence). Trimming took off 5 bases at V and 0 bases at J, with 10 bases between the two ends. In DNA, the CDR3 is TGTGCCAGTAGTCTTACAGGGTTGAACACTGAAGCTTTCTTT. This sequence encodes CASSLTGLNTEAFF.

The rearrangement uses TRBV19 and TRBJ2-1, with 8 nucleotides matching TRBD2. J lost 7 bases, V lost 5 bases, and 10 bases had no gene match. The germline V gene has CDR1 LNHDA and CDR2 SQIVND (reference sequence). The CDR3 is 15 amino acids. Here the CDR3 reads CASSPERGNRNEQFF. The CDR3, as DNA: TGTGCCAGTAGTCCTGAGCGGGGGAACCGAAATGAGCAGTTCTTC.

This chain links TRBV5-4 with TRBJ2-3, with D unresolved. With 0 bases removed from V and 3 bases from J, the gap between germline ends came to 11 bases. CDR1 and CDR2 from the germline V gene are SGHNT and YYREEE (reference sequence). The CDR3 is 15 amino acids. The DNA for the CDR3 is TGTGCCAGCAGCTTGGGTGGCGCCAGGACAGATACGCAGTATTTT. Translating it yields CASSLGGARTDTQYF.

The chain uses TRBV11-2 and TRBJ2-2, with D hard to call. Looked up from germline, CDR1 is SGHAT and CDR2 is FQNNGV. The CDR3 runs to 14 residues. The V end lost 1 base, the J end lost 8 bases, and 11 bases lay between the germline ends. CDR3 loop: CASSLVEFRGELFF. As DNA, the CDR3 is TGTGCCAGCAGCTTAGTAGAGTTTAGAGGGGAGCTGTTTTTT.

The chain carries TRBV5-6 and TRBJ2-2, with a possible D match to TRBD1 (5 bases). Per germline, CDR1 SGHDT and CDR2 YYEEEE. The CDR3 loop spans 17 amino acids. Trimming removed 0 bases at V and 1 base at J, with 13 bases between. DNA for the CDR3: TGTGCCAGCAGCTTGGCCCCTGGGGCAAAGAACACCGGGGAGCTGTTTTTT. Translating it yields CASSLAPGAKNTGELFF. Supplemented by reference TRBV5-6 and TRBJ2-2, the full variable domain reads DAGVTQSPTHLIKTRGQQVTLRCSPKSGHDTVSWYQQALGQGPQFIFQYYEEEERQRGNFPDRFSGHQFPNYSSELNVNALLLGDSALYLCASSLAPGAKNTGELFFGEGSRLTVL.

The V call is TRBV28, the J call TRBJ2-6, with D tentatively TRBD2 (5 bases). This CDR3 has 18 amino acids. Germline assignment: CDR1 MDHEN and CDR2 SYDVKM. V lost 2 bases to trimming and J lost 1 base, with 15 bases between them. The CDR3: CASSLNRRGASGANVLTF. CDR3 nucleotides: TGTGCCAGCAGTTTAAACCGCCGGGGTGCATCTGGGGCCAACGTCCTGACTTTC.

The chain employs TRBV4-1 and TRBJ2-1, with 8 bases fitting TRBD2. CDR3 length: 15 residues. The V gene's germline CDR1 is MGHRA and CDR2 YSYEKL. The V segment lost 0 bases and the J segment 5 bases; nucleotides outside the gene matches: 3. The CDR3 DNA reads TGCGCCAGCAGCCAAGATGGGCGGGGGGACAATGAGCAGTTCTTC. Translation: CASSQDGRGDNEQFF.

V gene TRBV6-5 combines with J gene TRBJ2-1; no clear D. The CDR3 spans 13 residues. Germline values: CDR1 MNHEY, CDR2 SVGAGI. Trimming pared 8 bases from V and 9 bases from J, leaving 17 bases between. CDR3 sequence reads: CASPRDWSREQFF. CDR3 DNA: TGTGCCAGCCCCAGAGACTGGAGCCGTGAGCAGTTCTTC.